This TCR beta chain was sequenced in a study of blood T cell repertoires in COVID-19. The overall study: The United States, Italy and Spain supplied acute and convalescent COVID-19 samples. In each case, the material was cDNA or gDNA derived from T cells, B-cell-depleted T cells, or PBMCs.

In the study's own analysis: The assay estimated nucleated cells by amplifying reference gene primers. Assay: immunoSEQ multiplex PCR; the TCRdb copy retains only in-frame clones and omits some. That table gives V, J and clone size, and the DNA gave D and trimming. The top ten hold roughly 7.7% of the sample, which has tens of thousands of clones, roughly four fifths seen once. Germline loops: CDR1 KGHDR, CDR2 SFDVKD. The CDR3 spans 15 residues. V gave up 5 bases and J gave up 2 bases; unmatched junction bases: 4. The chain joins TRBV24-1 to TRBJ2-5, with TRBD1 matching 10 bases. The sequence was collected from a woman older than 75 with acute or convalescent COVID-19. The specimen sequenced was peripheral blood. Here the CDR3 reads CATSAPDRGQETQYF. The CDR3, as DNA: TGTGCCACCAGTGCCCCGGACAGGGGGCAAGAGACCCAGTACTTC.